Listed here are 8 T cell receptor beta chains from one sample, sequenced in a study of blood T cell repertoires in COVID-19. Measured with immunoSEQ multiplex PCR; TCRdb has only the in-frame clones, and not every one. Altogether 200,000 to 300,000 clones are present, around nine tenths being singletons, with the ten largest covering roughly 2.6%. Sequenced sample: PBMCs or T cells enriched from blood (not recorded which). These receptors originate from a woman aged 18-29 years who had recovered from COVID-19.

The CDR3 bases are TGTGCCAGCAGTTTACCAGGACAGGGGTTGTTCTTC. It codes for CASSLPGQGLFF. This chain joins TRBV12-3 or TRBV12-4 and TRBJ2-1; 9 bases align to TRBD1. The CDR3 contains 12 residues. Trimming at V came to 2 bases and at J to 15 bases, leaving 5 bases not matched to a gene.

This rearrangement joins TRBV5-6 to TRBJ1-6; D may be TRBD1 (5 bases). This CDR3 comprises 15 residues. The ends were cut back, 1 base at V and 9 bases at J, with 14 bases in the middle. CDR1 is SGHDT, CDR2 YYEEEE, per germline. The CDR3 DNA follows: TGTGCCAGCAGCTTGTGGCAGGGACTTAGTTCACCCCTCCACTTT. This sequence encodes CASSLWQGLSSPLHF. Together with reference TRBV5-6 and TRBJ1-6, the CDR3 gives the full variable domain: DAGVTQSPTHLIKTRGQQVTLRCSPKSGHDTVSWYQQALGQGPQFIFQYYEEEERQRGNFPDRFSGHQFPNYSSELNVNALLLGDSALYLCASSLWQGLSSPLHFGNGTRLTVT.

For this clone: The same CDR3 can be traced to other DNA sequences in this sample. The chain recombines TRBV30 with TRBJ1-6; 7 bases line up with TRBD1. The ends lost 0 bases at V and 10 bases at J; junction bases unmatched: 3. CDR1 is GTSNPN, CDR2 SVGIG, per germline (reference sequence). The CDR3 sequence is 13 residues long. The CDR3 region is CAWSVDRDSPLHF. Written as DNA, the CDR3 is TGTGCCTGGAGTGTAGACAGGGACTCACCCCTCCACTTT.

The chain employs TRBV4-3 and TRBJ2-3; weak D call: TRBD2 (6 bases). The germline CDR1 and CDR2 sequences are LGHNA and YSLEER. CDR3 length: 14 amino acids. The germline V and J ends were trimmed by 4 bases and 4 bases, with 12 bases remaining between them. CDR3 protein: CASSPVGGADTQYF. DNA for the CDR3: TGCGCCAGCAGCCCCGTGGGGGGTGCAGATACGCAGTATTTT.

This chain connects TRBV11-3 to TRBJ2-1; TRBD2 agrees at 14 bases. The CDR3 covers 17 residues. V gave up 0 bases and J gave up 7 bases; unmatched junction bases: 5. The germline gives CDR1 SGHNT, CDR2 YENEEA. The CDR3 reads CASSLDRGTSGGNEQFF. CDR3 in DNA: TGTGCCAGCAGCTTAGATCGAGGGACTAGCGGGGGAAATGAGCAGTTCTTC.

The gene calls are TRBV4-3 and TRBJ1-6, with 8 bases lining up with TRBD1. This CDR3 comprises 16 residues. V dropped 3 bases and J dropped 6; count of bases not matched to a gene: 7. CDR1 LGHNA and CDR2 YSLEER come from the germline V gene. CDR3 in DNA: TGCGCCAGCAGCCAGCTACCGGGACAGGTTAATTCACCCCTCCACTTT. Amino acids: CASSQLPGQVNSPLHF.

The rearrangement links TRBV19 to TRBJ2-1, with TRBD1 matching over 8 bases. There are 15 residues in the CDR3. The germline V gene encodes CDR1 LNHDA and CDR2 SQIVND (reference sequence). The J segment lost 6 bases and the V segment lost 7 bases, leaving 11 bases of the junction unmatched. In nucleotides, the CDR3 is TGTGCCAGTACAGGGGGCGACCCCTGGGGCAATGAGCAGTTCTTC. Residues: CASTGGDPWGNEQFF.

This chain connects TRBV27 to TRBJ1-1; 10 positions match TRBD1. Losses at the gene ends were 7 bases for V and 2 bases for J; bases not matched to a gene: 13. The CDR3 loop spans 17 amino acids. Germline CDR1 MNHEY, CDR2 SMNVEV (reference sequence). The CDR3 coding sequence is TGTGCCAGCACCCGATGGGAGACAGGGGGCATTAACACTGAAGCTTTCTTT. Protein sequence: CASTRWETGGINTEAFF.